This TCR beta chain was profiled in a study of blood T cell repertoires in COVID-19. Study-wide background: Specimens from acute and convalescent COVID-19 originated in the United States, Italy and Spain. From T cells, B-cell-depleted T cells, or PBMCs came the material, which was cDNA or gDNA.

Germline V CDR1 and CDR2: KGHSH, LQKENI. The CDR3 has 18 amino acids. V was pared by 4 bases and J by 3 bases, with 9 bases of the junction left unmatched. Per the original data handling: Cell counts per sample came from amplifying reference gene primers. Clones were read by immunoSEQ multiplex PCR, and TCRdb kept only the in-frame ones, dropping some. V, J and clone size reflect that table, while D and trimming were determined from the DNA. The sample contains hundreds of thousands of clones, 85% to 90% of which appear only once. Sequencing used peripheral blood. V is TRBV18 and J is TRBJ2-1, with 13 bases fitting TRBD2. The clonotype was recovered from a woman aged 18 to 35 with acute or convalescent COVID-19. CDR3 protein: CASSLRTSGGGIYNEQFF. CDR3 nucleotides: TGTGCCAGCTCACTAAGGACTAGCGGGGGAGGGATCTACAATGAGCAGTTCTTC.